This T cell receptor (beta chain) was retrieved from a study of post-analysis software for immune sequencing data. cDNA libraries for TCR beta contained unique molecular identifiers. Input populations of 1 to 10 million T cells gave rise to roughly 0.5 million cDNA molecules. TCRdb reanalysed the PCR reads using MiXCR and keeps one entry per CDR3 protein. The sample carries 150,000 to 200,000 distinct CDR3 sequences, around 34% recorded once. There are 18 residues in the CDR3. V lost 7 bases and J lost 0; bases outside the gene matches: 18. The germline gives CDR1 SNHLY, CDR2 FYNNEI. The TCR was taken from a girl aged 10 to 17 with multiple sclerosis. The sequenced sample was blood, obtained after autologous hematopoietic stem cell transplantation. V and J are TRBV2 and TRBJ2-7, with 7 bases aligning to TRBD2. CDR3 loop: CASIPHERDYTSSYEQYF. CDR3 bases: TGTGCCAGCATACCCCACGAAAGGGACTATACAAGCTCCTACGAGCAGTACTTC.